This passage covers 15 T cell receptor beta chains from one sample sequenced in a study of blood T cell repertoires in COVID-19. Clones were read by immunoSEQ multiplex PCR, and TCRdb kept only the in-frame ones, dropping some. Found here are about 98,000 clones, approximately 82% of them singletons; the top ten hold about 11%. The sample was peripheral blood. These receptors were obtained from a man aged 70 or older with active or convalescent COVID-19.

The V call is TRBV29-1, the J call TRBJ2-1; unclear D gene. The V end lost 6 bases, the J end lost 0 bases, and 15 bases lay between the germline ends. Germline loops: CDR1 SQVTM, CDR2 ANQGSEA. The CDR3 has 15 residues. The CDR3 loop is CSVIRVGSSYNEQFF. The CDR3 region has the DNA TGCAGCGTAATTCGGGTCGGCAGCTCCTACAATGAGCAGTTCTTC.

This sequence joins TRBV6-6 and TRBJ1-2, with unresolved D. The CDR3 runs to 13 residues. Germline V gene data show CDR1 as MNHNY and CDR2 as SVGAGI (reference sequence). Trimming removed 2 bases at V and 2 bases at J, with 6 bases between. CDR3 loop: CASSYGQNYGYTF. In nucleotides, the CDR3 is TGTGCCAGCAGTTACGGTCAGAACTATGGCTACACCTTC.

The chain's CDR3 is CASSLGAGGGGYGYTF. DNA for the CDR3: TGTGCCAGCAGCTTAGGTGCTGGGGGCGGGGGCTATGGCTACACCTTC. This chain joins TRBV7-9 and TRBJ1-2; TRBD1 is a possible D gene (6 bases). The V gene lost 1 base and the J gene lost 4 bases, with 16 bases spanning the gap. The CDR3 is made up of 16 amino acids. Germline CDR1 and CDR2: SEHNR and FQNEAQ (reference sequence).

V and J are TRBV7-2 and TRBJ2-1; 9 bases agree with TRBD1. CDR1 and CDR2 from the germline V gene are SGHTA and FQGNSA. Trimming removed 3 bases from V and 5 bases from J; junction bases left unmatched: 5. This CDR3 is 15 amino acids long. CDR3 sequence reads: CASSFSGTGNNEQFF. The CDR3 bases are TGTGCCAGCAGCTTCTCCGGGACAGGGAACAATGAGCAGTTCTTC.

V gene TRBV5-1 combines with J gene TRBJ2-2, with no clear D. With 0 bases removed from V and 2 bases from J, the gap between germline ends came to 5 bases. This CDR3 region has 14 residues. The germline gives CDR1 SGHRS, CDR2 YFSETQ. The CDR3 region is CASSLDPNTGELFF. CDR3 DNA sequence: TGCGCCAGCAGCTTGGATCCTAACACCGGGGAGCTGTTTTTT.

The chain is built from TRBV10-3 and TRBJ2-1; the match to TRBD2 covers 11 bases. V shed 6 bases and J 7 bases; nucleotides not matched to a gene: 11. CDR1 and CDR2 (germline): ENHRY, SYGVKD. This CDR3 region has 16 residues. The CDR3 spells CAISDVSGGARNEQFF. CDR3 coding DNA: TGTGCCATCAGCGACGTTAGCGGGGGGGCGAGAAATGAGCAGTTCTTC.

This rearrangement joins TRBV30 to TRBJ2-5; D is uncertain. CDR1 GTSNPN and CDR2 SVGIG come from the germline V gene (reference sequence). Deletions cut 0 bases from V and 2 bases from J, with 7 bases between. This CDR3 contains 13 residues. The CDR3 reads CAWSVYRQETQYF. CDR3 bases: TGTGCCTGGAGTGTTTACAGACAAGAGACCCAGTACTTC.

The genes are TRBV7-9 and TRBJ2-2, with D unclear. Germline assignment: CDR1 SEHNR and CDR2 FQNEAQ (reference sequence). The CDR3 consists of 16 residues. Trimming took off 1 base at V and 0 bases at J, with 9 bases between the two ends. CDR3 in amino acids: CASSLGGWPNTGELFF. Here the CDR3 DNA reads TGTGCCAGCAGCTTAGGAGGCTGGCCGAACACCGGGGAGCTGTTTTTT.

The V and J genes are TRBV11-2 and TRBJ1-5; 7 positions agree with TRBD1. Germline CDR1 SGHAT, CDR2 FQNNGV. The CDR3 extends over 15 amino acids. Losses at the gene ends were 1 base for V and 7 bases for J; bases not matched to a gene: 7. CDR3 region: CASSLGGEGGQPQHF. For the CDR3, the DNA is TGTGCCAGCAGCTTAGGGGGGGAAGGGGGCCAGCCCCAGCATTTT.

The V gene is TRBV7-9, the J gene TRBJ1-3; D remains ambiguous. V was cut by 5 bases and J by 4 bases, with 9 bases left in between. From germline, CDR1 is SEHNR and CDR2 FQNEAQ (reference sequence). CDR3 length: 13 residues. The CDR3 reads CASSKSTGNTIYF. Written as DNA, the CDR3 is TGTGCCAGCAGCAAGTCGACAGGAAACACCATATATTTT.

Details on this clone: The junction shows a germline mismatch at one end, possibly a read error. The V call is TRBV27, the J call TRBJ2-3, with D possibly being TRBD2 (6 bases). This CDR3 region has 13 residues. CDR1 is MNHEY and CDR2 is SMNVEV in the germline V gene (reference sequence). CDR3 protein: CASSFRELDPQYF. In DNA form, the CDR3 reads TGTGCCAGCAGTTTCCGGGAGTTAGATCCGCAGTATTTT.

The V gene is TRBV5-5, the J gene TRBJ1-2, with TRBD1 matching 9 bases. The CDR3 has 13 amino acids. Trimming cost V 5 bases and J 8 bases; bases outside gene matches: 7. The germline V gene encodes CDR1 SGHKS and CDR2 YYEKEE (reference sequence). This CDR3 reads CASRTGQGVGYTF. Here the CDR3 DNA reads TGTGCCAGCAGAACGGGACAGGGAGTCGGCTACACCTTC.

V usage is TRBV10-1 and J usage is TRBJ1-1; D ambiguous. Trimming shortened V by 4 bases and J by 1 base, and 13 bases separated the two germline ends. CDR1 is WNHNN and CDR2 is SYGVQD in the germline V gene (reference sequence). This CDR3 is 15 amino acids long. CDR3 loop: CASSVVTGSNTEAFF. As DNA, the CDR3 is TGCGCCAGCAGTGTGGTCACCGGGTCGAACACTGAAGCTTTCTTT.

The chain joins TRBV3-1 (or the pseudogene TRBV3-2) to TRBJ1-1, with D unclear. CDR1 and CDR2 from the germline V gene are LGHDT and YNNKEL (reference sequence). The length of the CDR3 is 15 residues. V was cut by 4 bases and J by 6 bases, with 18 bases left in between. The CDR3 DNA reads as TGTGCCAGCAGCCCCACTGGAGCATACGGGGCTGAAGCTTTCTTT. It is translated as CASSPTGAYGAEAFF.

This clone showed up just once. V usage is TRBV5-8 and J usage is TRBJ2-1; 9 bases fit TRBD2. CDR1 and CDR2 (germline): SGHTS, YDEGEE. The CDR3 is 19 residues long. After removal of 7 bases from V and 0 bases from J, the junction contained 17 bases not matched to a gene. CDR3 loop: CASPRGVLAGLSSYNEQFF. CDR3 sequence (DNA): TGTGCCAGCCCCAGGGGGGTACTAGCGGGTCTCAGCTCCTACAATGAGCAGTTCTTC. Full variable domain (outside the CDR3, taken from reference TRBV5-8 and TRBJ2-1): EAGVTQSPTHLIKTRGQQATLRCSPISGHTSVYWYQQALGLGLQFLLWYDEGEERNRGNFPPRFSGRQFPNYSSELNVNALELEDSALYLCASPRGVLAGLSSYNEQFFGPGTRLTVL.